These T cell receptor beta chains were read from a single sample in a study of blood T cell repertoires in COVID-19. Using immunoSEQ multiplex PCR, the repertoire was profiled, and TCRdb retains in-frame clones only, with some absent. The data contain tens of thousands of clones, over 80% of them singletons. Sequences were obtained from peripheral blood. The receptors come from a human donor with active COVID-19. The donor label of this sample is uncertain. The CDR3 runs from the conserved cysteine through the conserved F or W. The D gene is left open where the match is weak.

>TRBV5-4|TRBD1
CASSTGQGARGPDTQYF
>TRBV5-1|.
CASSGRGSGNTIYF
>TRBV18|.
CASSPNGLPAGNSPLHF
>TRBV5-4|TRBD1
CASSGQGSGANVLTF
>TRBV19|TRBD1
CASSNRDRAGELFF
>TRBV6-2/TRBV6-3|TRBD2
CASSRLAGGPGEQYF
>TRBV7-3|.
CASSFSGGNEQYF
>TRBV3-1/TRBV3-2|.
CASSQAGDFYYGYTF
>TRBV28|TRBD2
CASSLTSGRVDTQYF
>TRBV9|.
CASSRQPSSYNSPLHF
>TRBV4-3|.
CASSQGQGGGRDYGYTF
>TRBV5-4|.
CASSLGLNEQFF
>TRBV9|TRBD1
CASSEGQVKGYTF
>TRBV5-8|TRBD1
CASSFSQGIGNTIYF
>TRBV6-2/TRBV6-3|.
CASSSSRGGTGELFF
>TRBV25-1|.
CASSVLIRGEQYF
>TRBV19|.
CASTLDRLYNYGYTF
>TRBV9|.
CASSPRDSNGYTF
>TRBV19|TRBD1
CASSPQGYDEQYF
>TRBV19|.
CASSIAARASAKGVYEQYF
>TRBV5-1|.
CASSLEAGAETQYF
>TRBV4-2|.
CASSQAGETGANVLTF
>TRBV30|.
CAWTSGLPNSPLHF
>TRBV7-8|.
CASSQTEISGGYTF
>TRBV7-6|.
CASSLEAGVRTNEKLFF
>TRBV11-2|TRBD2
CASSLGGRSETQYF
>TRBV9|TRBD1
CASSVGQGSQETQYF
>TRBV21-1|.
CASSKGTELTYNSPLHF
>TRBV28|.
CASSSPPGRGYGYTF
>TRBV5-1|TRBD1
CASSGRTGGWTEAFF
>TRBV27|TRBD1
CASSGRDRNTEAFF
>TRBV30|TRBD1
CAWSGVNRDSQETQYF
>TRBV30|TRBD2
CAWSVQTSGTDTQYF
>TRBV19|TRBD1
CASSSDRGELLWFF
>TRBV4-3|.
CASSPSGGNYGYTF
>TRBV28|TRBD2
CASSVTSGGGLRGYF
>TRBV18|.
CASSRSGNEKLFF
>TRBV7-9|TRBD2
CASSLGLAEDTQYF
>TRBV6-2/TRBV6-3|TRBD1
CASSVRTGTNTGELFF
>TRBV28|TRBD2
CASSRLAGVREQYF
>TRBV3-1/TRBV3-2|TRBD2
CASRPRTSPNEQFF
>TRBV4-3|.
CASSQDESAYEQYF
>TRBV5-1|TRBD1
CASSEDRGLVKNIQYF